This T cell receptor beta chain stems from a study of shared clonotypes between healthy human individuals. Study conclusions and caveats: Richness estimates generally favored naive over memory subsets.

The CDR3 consists of 15 residues. Germline V CDR1 and CDR2: PRHDT, FYEKMQ (reference sequence). Losses at the gene ends were 5 bases for V and 3 bases for J; bases not matched to a gene: 7. Naive CD8 cells were CD45RO-negative, positively selected for CCR7, excluding terminally differentiated effector memory CD45RA+ cells. All the donors were Caucasian adults who lived in Nashville, Tennessee. On this clone itself: The antigen remains unidentified.

Here immunoSEQ multiplex PCR was the method, and the copy in TCRdb shows in-frame clones only, minus some. Counted here are about 2.1 million clones, roughly 91% occurring once; the ten biggest clones make up 1.7%. The chain couples TRBV13 to TRBJ2-7, with 10 bases aligning to TRBD1. This receptor was obtained from a man aged 18 to 29 in good health. Some clones in this sample may be carry-over from other donors' samples. Source material: naive CD8+ T cells from PBMCs. The CDR3 DNA follows: TGTGCCAGCAGCCTGGACAGGGGGAGATACTACGAGCAGTACTTC. Translation gives CASSLDRGRYYEQYF.